The present TCR beta chain was sequenced within a study of response to subunit inactivated influenza vaccine. CDR1 is MNHEY, CDR2 SVGEGT, per germline. This CDR3 has 13 amino acids. V dropped 10 bases and J dropped 6 bases, with 19 bases sitting between them. TCRdb ran MiXCR on the RT-PCR reads and lists one entry per CDR3 protein. The sample records about 540,000 distinct CDR3 sequences, under 30% being singletons. This sample was also put to use in a study of T cells expressing NK-cell markers. That report notes: With UMIs, 5'RACE template switching was used to make TCR beta cDNA. According to the study, TCR beta repertoires originated from sorted CD3+CD56+NKG2C+, CD3+CD56+NKG2C- and CD3+CD56-NKG2C+ T cells. One of eight sequenced donors was HCMV-seronegative; the other seven were seropositive. Whether expanded NKG2C+ T cell clones recognized HCMV stayed uncertain.

This specimen consisted of CD4+ T cells sorted from PBMCs, obtained roughly 12 days after vaccination. The chain carries TRBV6-2 or TRBV6-3 and TRBJ2-7; maybe TRBD2 (7 bases). The receptor comes from a man aged 50 to 60 who received an inactivated influenza vaccine. CDR3 DNA sequence: TGTGCCATCCGCCCGACCGCGGGGGCCGAGCAGTACTTC. This codes for CAIRPTAGAEQYF.